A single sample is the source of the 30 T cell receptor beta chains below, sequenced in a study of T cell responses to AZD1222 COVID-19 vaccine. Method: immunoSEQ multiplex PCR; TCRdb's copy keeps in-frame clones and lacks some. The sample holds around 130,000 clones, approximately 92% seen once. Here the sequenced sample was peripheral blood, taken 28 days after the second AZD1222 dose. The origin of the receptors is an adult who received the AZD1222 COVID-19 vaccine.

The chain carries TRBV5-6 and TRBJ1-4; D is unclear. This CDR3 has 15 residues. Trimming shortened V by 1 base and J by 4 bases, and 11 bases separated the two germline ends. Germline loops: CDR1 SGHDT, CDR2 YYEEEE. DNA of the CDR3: TGTGCCAGCAGCTTGTATCAGCTGGATAATGAAAAACTGTTTTTT. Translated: CASSLYQLDNEKLFF. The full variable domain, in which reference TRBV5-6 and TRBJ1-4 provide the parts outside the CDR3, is DAGVTQSPTHLIKTRGQQVTLRCSPKSGHDTVSWYQQALGQGPQFIFQYYEEEERQRGNFPDRFSGHQFPNYSSELNVNALLLGDSALYLCASSLYQLDNEKLFFGSGTQLSVL.

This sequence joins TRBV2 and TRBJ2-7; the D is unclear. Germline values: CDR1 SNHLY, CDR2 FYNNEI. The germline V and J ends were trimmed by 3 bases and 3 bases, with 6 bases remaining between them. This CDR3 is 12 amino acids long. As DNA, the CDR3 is TGTGCCAGCAGTGACAGCATCTACGAGCAGTACTTC. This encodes CASSDSIYEQYF.

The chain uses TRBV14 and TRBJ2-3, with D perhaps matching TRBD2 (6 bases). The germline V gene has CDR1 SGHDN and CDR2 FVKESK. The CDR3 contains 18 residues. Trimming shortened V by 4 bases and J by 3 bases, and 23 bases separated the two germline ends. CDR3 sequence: CASSPGLPYRLATDTQYF. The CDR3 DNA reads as TGTGCCAGCAGCCCGGGACTTCCTTACCGACTCGCAACAGATACGCAGTATTTT.

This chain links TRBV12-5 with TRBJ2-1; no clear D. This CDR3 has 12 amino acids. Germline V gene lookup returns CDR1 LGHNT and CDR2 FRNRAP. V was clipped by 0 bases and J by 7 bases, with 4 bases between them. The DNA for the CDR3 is TGTGCTAGTGGTTTGGTAGGTAATGAGCAGTTCTTC. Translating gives CASGLVGNEQFF.

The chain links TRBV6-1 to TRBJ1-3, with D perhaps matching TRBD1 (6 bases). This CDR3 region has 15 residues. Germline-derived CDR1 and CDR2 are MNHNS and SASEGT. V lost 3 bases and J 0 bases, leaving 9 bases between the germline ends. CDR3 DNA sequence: TGTGCCAGCAGTGAGGGGGCCGACTCTGGAAACACCATATATTTT. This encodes CASSEGADSGNTIYF.

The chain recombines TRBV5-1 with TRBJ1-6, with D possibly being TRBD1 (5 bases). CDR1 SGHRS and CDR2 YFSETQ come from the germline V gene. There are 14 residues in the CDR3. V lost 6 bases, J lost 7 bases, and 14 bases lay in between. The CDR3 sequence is CASTLDSSNSPLHF. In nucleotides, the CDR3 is TGCGCCAGCACCTTAGACAGCTCGAATTCACCCCTCCACTTT.

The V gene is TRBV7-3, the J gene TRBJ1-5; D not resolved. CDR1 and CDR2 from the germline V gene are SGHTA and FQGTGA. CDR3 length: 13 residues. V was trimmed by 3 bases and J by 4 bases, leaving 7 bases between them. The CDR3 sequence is CASSFGVNQPQHF. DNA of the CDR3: TGTGCCAGCAGCTTTGGGGTTAATCAGCCCCAGCATTTT.

CDR3 bases: TGTGCCAGCAGCTTAGTAGCGGGGGGGCTTAGGGGCGAGCAGTACTTC. Protein product: CASSLVAGGLRGEQYF. The genes are TRBV7-8 and TRBJ2-7, with 11 bases that match TRBD2. The CDR3 runs 16 residues. Per germline, CDR1 SGHVS and CDR2 FQNEAQ. The trim removed 1 base at V and 6 bases at J, leaving 8 bases unmatched. The full variable domain, with the rest looked up from reference TRBV7-8 and TRBJ2-7, is GAGVSQSPRYKVAKRGQDVALRCDPISGHVSLFWYQQALGQGPEFLTYFQNEAQLDKSGLPSDRFFAERPEGSVSTLKIQRTQQEDSAVYLCASSLVAGGLRGEQYFGPGTRLTVT.

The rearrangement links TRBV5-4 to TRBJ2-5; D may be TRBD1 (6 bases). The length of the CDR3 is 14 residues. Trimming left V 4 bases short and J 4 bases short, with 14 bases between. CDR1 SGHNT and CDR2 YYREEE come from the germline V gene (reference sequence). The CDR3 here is CASSQGKWGETQYF. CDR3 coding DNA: TGTGCCAGCAGCCAGGGGAAATGGGGAGAGACCCAGTACTTC.

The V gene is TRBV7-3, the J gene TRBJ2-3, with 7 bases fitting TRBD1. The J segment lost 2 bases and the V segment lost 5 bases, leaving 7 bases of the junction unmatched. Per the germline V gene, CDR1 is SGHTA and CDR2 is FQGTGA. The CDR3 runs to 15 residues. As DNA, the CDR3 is TGTGCCAGCAGCCTTTCGACAGGGATCACAGATACGCAGTATTTT. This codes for CASSLSTGITDTQYF. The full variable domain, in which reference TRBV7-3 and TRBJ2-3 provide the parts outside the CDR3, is GAGVSQTPSNKVTEKGKYVELRCDPISGHTALYWYRQSLGQGPEFLIYFQGTGAADDSGLPNDRFFAVRPEGSVSTLKIQRTERGDSAVYLCASSLSTGITDTQYFGPGTRLTVL.

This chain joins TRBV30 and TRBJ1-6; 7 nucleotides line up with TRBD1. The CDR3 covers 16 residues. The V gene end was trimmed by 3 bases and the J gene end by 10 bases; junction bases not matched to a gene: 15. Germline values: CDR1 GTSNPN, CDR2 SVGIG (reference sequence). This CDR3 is CAWRVRGEGAGSPLHF. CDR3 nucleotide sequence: TGTGCCTGGAGGGTCCGGGGGGAGGGGGCAGGATCACCCCTCCACTTT.

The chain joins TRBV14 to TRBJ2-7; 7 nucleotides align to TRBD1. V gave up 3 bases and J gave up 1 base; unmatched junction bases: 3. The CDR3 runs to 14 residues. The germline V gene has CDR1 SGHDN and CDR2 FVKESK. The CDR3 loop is CASSHRDRSYEQYF. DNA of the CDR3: TGTGCCAGCAGCCACCGGGACAGATCCTACGAGCAGTACTTC.

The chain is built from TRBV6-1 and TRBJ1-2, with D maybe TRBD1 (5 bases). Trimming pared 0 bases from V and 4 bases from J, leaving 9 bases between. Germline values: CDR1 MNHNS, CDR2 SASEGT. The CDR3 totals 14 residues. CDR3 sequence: CASSEAGGSYGYTF. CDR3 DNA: TGTGCCAGCAGTGAAGCTGGGGGTTCCTATGGCTACACCTTC.

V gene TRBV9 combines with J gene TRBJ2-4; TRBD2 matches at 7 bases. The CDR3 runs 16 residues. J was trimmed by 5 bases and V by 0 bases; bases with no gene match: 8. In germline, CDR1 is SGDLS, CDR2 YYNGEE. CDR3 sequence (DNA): TGTGCCAGCAGCGTAGAAGGGTGGGGAGGGGAAAACATTCAGTACTTC. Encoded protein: CASSVEGWGGENIQYF.

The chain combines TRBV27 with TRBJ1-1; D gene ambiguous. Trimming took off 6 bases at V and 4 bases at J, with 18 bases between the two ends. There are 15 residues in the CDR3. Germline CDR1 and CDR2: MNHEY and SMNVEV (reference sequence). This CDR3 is CASRDRNEGGTEAFF. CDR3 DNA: TGTGCCAGCAGGGACCGAAACGAGGGTGGCACTGAAGCTTTCTTT.

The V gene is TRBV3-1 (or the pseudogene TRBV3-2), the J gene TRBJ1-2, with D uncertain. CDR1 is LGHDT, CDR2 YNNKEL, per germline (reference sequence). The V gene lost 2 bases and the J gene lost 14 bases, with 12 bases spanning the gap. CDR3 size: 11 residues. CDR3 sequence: CASSQNREQTF. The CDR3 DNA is TGTGCCAGCAGCCAAAATAGGGAACAGACCTTC.

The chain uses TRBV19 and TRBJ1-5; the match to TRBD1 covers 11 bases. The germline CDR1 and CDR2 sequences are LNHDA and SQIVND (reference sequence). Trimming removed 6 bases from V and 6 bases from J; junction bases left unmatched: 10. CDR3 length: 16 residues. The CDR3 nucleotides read TGTGCCAGTAGGAGGACAGGGGGCTGGGGGGGTCAGCCCCAGCATTTT. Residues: CASRRTGGWGGQPQHF.

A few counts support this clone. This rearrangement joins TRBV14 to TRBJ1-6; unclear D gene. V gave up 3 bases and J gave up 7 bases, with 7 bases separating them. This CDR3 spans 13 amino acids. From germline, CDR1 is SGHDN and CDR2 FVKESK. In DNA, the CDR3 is TGTGCCAGCAGCCAGAGTTGGAATTCACCCCTCCACTTT. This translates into CASSQSWNSPLHF.

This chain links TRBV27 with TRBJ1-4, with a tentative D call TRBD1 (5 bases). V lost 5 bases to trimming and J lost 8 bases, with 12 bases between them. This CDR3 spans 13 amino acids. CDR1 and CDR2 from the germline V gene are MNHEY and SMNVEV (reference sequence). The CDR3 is CASSRDPREKLFF. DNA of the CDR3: TGTGCCAGCAGTCGGGACCCCCGGGAAAAACTGTTTTTT.

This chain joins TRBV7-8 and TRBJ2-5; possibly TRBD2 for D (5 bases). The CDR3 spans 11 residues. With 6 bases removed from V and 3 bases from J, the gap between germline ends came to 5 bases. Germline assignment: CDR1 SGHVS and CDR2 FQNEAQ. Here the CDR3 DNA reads TGTGCCAGCAGACTAGAAGAGACCCAGTACTTC. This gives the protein CASRLEETQYF.

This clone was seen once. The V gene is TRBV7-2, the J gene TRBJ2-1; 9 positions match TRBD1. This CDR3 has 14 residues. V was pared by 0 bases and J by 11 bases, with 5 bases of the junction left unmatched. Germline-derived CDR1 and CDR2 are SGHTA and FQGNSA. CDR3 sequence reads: CASSLALGTGKQFF. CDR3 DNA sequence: TGTGCCAGCAGCTTAGCGTTAGGGACAGGGAAGCAGTTCTTC. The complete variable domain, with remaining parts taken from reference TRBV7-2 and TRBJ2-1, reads GAGVSQSPSNKVTEKGKDVELRCDPISGHTALYWYRQSLGQGLEFLIYFQGNSAPDKSGLPSDRFSAERTGGSVSTLTIQRTQQEDSAVYLCASSLALGTGKQFFGPGTRLTVL.

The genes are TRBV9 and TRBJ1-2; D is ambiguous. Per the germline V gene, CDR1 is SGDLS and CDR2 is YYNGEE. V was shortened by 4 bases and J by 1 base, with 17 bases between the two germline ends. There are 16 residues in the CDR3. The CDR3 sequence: CASSTDGNPFNYGYTF. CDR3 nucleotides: TGTGCCAGCAGCACAGATGGGAACCCATTTAACTATGGCTACACCTTC.

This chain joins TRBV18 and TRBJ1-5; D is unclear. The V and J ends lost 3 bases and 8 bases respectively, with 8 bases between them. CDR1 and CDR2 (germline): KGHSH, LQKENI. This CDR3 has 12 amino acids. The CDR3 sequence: CASSPRSEPQHF. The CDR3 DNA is TGTGCCAGCTCACCGCGTTCGGAGCCCCAGCATTTT.

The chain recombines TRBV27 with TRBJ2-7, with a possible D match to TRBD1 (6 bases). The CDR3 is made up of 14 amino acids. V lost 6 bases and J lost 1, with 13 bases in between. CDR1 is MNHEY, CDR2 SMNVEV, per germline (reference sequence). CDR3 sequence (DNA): TGTGCCAGCAGGATAACGGACAGTTCCTACGAGCAGTACTTC. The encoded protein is CASRITDSSYEQYF.

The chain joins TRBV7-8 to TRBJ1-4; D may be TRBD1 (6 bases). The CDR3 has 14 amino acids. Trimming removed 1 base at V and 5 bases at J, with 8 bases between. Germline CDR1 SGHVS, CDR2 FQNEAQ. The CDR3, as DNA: TGTGCCAGCAGCTTAGGGGGGCGGAATGAAAAACTGTTTTTT. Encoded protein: CASSLGGRNEKLFF.

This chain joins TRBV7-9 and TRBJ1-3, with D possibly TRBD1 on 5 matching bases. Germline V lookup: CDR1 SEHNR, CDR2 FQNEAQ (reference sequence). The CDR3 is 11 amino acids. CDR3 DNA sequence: TGTGCAGGGGCTGATGGAAACACCATATATTTT. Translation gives CAGADGNTIYF. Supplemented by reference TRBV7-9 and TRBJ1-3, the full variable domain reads DTGVSQNPRHKITKRGQNVTFRCDPISEHNRLYWYRQTLGQGPEFLTYFQNEAQLEKSRLLSDRFSAERPKGSFSTLEIQRTEQGDSAMYLCAGADGNTIYFGEGSWLTVV.

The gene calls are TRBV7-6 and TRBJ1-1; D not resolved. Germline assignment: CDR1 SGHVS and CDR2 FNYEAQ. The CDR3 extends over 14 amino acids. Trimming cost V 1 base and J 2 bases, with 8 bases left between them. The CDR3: CASSLEILNTEAFF. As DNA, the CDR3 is TGTGCCAGCAGCTTAGAGATCCTCAACACTGAAGCTTTCTTT.

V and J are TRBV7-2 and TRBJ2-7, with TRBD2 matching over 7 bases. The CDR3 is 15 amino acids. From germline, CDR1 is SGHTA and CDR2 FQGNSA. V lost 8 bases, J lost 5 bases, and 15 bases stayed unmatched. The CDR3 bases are TGTGCCAGCTCCACAAACGGTCTAGCGGAGAACGAGCAGTACTTC. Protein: CASSTNGLAENEQYF.

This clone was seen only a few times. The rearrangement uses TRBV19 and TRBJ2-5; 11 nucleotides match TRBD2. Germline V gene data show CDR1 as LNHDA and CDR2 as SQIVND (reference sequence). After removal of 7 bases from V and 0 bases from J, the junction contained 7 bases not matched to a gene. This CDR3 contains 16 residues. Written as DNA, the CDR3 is TGTGCCAGTAAAAATCTAGCGGGGGGTAACCAAGAGACCCAGTACTTC. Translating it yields CASKNLAGGNQETQYF.

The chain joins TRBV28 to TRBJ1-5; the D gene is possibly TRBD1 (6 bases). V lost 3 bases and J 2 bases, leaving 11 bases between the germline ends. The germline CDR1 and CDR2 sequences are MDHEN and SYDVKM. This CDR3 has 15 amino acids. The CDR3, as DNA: TGTGCCAGCAGTTTCGCCAGGGGAGGCAATCAGCCCCAGCATTTT. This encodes CASSFARGGNQPQHF.